This note documents a single TCR beta chain sequence. This sample is drawn from a study of blood T cells in healthy people across ages. The CDR3 consists of 15 residues. Per germline, CDR1 LGHNA and CDR2 YSLEER. V lost 2 bases and J lost 2, with 10 bases in between. Using a J-beta primer mix together with a sample-barcoded 5' primer, a second PCR was run for about 6 to 12 cycles. TCRdb re-derived calls from the 5' RACE reads in MiXCR, one entry per CDR3 protein. The sample carries around 1.1 million distinct CDR3 sequences, around two fifths recorded once. The sample taken for sequencing was blood. V and J are TRBV4-3 and TRBJ1-5, with D hard to call. The TCR originated in a man between 18 and 29 years old in good health. CDR3 sequence (DNA): TGCGCCAGCAGCCAACTGCATGGTGGCAATCAGCCCCAGCATTTT. Translated, it gives CASSQLHGGNQPQHF.